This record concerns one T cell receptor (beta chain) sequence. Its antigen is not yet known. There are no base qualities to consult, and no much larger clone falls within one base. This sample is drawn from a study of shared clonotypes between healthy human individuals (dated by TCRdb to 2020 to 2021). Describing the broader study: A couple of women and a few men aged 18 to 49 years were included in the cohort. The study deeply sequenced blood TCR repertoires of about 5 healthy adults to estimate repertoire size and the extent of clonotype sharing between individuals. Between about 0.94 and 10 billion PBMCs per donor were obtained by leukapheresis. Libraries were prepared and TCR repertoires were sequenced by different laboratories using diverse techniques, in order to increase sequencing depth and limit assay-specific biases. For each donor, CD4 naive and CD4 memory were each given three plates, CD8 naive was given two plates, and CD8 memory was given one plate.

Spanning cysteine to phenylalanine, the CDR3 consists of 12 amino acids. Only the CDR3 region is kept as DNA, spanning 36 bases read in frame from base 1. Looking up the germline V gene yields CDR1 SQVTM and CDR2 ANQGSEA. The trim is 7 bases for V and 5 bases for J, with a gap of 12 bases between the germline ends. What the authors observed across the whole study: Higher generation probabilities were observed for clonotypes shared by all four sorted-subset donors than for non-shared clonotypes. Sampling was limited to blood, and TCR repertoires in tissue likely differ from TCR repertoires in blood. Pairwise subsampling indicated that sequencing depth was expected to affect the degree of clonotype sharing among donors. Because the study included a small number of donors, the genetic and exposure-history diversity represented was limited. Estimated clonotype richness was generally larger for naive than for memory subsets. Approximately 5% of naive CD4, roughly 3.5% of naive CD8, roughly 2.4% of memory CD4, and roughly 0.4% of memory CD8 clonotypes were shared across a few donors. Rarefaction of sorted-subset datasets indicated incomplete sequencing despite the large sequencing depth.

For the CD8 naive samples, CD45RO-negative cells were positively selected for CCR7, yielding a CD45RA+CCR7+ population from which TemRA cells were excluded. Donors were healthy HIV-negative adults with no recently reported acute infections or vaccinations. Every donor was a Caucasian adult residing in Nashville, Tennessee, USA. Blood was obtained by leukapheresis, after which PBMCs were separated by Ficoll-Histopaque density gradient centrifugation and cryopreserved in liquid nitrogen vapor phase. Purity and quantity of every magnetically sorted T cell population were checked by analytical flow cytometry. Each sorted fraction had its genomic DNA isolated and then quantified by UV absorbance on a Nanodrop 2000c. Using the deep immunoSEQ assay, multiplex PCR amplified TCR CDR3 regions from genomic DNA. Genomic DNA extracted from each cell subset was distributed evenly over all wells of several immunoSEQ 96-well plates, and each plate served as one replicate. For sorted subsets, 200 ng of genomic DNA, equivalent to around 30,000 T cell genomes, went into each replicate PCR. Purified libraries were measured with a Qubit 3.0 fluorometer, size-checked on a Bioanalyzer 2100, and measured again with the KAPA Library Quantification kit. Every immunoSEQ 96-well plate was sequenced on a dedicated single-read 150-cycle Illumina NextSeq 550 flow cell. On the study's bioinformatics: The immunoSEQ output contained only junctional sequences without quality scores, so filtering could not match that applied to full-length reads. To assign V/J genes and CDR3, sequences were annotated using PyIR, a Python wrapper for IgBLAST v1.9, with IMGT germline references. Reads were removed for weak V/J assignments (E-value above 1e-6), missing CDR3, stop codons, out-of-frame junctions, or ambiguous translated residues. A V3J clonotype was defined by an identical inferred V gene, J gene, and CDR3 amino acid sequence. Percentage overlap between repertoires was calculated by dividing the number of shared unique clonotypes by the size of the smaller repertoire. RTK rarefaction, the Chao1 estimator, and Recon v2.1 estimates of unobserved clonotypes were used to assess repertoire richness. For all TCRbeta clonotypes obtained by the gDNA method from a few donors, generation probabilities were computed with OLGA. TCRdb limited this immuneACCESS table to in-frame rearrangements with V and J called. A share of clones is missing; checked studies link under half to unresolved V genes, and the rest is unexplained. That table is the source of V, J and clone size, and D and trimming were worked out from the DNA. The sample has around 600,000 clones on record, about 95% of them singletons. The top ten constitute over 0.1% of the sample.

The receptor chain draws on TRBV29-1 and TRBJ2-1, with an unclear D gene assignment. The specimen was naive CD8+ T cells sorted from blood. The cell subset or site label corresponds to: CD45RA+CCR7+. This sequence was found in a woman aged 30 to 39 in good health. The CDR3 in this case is CSAPARDNEQFF. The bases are TGCAGCGCCCCCGCAAGGGACAATGAGCAGTTCTTC.